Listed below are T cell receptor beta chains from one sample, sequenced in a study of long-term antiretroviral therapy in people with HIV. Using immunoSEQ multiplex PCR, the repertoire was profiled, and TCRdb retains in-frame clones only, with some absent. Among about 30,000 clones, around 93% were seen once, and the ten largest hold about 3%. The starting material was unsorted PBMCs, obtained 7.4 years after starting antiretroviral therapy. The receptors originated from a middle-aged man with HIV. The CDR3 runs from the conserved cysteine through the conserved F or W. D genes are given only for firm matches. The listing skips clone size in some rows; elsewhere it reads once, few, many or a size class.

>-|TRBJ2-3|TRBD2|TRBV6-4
CASSIISGAYTDTQYF
TGTGCCAGCAGTATCATTAGCGGGGCCTACACAGATACGCAGTATTTT
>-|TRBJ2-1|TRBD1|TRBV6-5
CASREQGENEQFF
TGTGCCAGCAGGGAACAGGGGGAGAATGAGCAGTTCTTC
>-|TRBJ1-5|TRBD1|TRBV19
CASSPDLRTGRGDSNQPQHF
TGTGCCAGTAGTCCCGACCTCAGGACAGGGAGAGGGGATAGCAATCAGCCCCAGCATTTT
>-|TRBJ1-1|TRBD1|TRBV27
CASRAGGTEAFF
TGTGCCAGCAGGGCAGGGGGCACTGAAGCTTTCTTT
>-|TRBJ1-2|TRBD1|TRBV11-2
CASSPRTGGFNYGYTF
TGTGCCAGCAGCCCGAGGACAGGGGGCTTTAACTATGGCTACACCTTC
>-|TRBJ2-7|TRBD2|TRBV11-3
CASGHQSGLAGEGEQYF
TGTGCCAGCGGTCATCAAAGCGGGTTGGCGGGGGAGGGAGAGCAGTACTTC
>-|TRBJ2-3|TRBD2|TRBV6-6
CASRGGGVDTQYF
TGTGCCAGCAGGGGGGGAGGGGTAGATACGCAGTATTTT
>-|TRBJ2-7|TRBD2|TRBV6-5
CASRIGTSGGYEQYF
TGTGCCAGCAGGATCGGGACTAGCGGGGGCTACGAGCAGTACTTC
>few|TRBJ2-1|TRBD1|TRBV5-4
CASSLAGTGGSYNEQFF
TGTGCCAGCAGCTTGGCCGGTACAGGGGGCTCCTACAATGAGCAGTTCTTC
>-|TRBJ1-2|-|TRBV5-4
CASSLVGGGGDGYTF
TGTGCCAGCAGCTTGGTGGGGGGGGGCGGCGATGGCTACACCTTC
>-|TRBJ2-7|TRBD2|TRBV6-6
CASSYGGGVVEEQYF
TGTGCCAGCAGTTACGGGGGAGGGGTCGTGGAAGAGCAGTACTTC
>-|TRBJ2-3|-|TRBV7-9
CASSFGTDTQYF
TGTGCCAGCAGCTTCGGGACAGATACGCAGTATTTT
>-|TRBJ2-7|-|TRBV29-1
CSVEIGRGSGEQYF
TGCAGCGTTGAGATAGGCAGGGGAAGCGGCGAGCAGTACTTC
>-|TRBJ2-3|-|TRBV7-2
CASSLVSLDREGDTQYF
TGTGCCAGCAGCTTAGTCTCTCTGGACAGGGAGGGGGATACGCAGTATTTT
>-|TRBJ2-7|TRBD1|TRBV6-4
CASSDSTMVSRDRGHEQYF
TGTGCCAGCAGTGACTCTACGATGGTGAGCCGGGACAGGGGGCACGAGCAGTACTTC
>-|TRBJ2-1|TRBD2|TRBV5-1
CASSWTSGNNEQFF
TGCGCCAGCAGCTGGACTAGCGGAAACAATGAGCAGTTCTTC
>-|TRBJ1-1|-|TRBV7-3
CASSGQQNTEAFF
TGTGCCAGCAGCGGACAGCAGAACACTGAAGCTTTCTTT
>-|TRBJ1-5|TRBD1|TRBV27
CASSKQGNQPQHF
TGTGCCAGCAGCAAACAGGGGAATCAGCCCCAGCATTTT
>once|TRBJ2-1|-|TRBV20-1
CSANGHEQFF
TGCAGTGCTAATGGACATGAGCAGTTCTTC
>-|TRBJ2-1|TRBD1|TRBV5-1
CASSLRQGASYNEQFF
TGCGCCAGCAGCTTGAGGCAGGGGGCATCCTACAATGAGCAGTTCTTC
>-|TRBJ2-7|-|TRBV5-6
CASSLASSYEQYF
TGTGCCAGCAGCTTGGCCAGCTCCTACGAGCAGTACTTC
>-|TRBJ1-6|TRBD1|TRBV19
CASSMTGTGNSPLHF
TGTGCCAGTAGTATGACAGGGACAGGGAATTCACCCCTCCACTTT
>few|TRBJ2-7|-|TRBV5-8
CASRAGTRRYEQYF
TGTGCCAGCAGGGCCGGGACACGAAGATACGAGCAGTACTTC
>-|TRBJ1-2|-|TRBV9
CASSPDSGSLAF
TGTGCCAGCAGCCCGGACAGCGGGTCGTTGGCCTTC
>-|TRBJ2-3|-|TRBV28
CASRGGISTDTQYF
TGTGCCAGCAGAGGGGGGATCTCCACAGATACGCAGTATTTT
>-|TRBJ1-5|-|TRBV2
CASRREGQPQHF
TGTGCCAGCAGGAGGGAAGGTCAGCCCCAGCATTTT
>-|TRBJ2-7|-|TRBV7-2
CASSLGAGSYEQYF
TGTGCCAGCAGCTTAGGAGCCGGGTCCTACGAGCAGTACTTC
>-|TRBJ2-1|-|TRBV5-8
CASRLGPRGHEQFF
TGTGCCAGCCGTTTGGGCCCCAGGGGACACGAGCAGTTCTTC
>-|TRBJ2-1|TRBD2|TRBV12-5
CASGLGRQGGVSGGENEQFF
TGTGCTAGTGGTTTGGGGAGACAGGGAGGTGTTAGCGGGGGTGAGAATGAGCAGTTCTTC
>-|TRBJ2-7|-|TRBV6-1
CASIQRVPHEQYF
TGTGCCAGCATTCAGCGGGTCCCGCACGAGCAGTACTTC
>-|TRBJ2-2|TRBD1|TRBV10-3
CAISATGAGELFF
TGTGCCATCAGTGCGACAGGGGCCGGGGAGCTGTTTTTT
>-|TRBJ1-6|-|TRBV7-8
CASSADSLRDSPLHF
TGTGCCAGCAGCGCGGACAGTCTACGGGATTCACCCCTCCACTTT
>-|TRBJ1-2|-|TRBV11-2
CASSLNVQGGNGYTF
TGTGCCAGCAGTCTAAACGTACAGGGAGGGAATGGCTACACCTTC
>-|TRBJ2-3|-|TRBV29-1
CSVAQGGTDTQYF
TGCAGCGTTGCCCAGGGAGGAACAGATACGCAGTATTTT
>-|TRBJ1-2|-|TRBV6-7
CASSNLGRKGAAGYTF
TGTGCCAGCAGCAATCTGGGGAGGAAGGGAGCCGCTGGCTACACCTTC
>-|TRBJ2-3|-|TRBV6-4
CASKEIPTDTQYF
TGTGCCAGCAAGGAAATACCCACAGATACGCAGTATTTT
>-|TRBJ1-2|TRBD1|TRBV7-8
CASSLAIGQGANYGYTF
TGTGCCAGCAGCTTAGCTATAGGACAGGGCGCTAACTATGGCTACACCTTC
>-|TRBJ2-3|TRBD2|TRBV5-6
CASSLSGGNTDTQYF
TGTGCCAGCAGCCTAAGCGGGGGGAACACAGATACGCAGTATTTT
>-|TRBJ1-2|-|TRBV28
CASGRRDYGYTF
TGTGCCAGCGGCAGGAGGGACTATGGCTACACCTTC
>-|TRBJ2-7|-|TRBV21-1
CASSKEGGTGSYEQYF
TGTGCCAGCAGCAAAGAGGGCGGGACAGGGTCCTACGAGCAGTACTTC
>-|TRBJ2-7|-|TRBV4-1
CASSQARDSYEQYF
TGCGCCAGCAGCCAAGCGAGGGACTCCTACGAGCAGTACTTC
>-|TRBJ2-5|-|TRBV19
CAAGRGETQYF
TGTGCCGCCGGGCGGGGAGAGACCCAGTACTTC
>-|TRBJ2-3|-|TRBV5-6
CASSVRGLRTDTQYF
TGTGCCAGCAGCGTCCGGGGGCTACGCACAGATACGCAGTATTTT
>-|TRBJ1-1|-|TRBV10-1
CASSERGVTEAFF
TGCGCCAGCAGTGAGCGAGGGGTCACTGAAGCTTTCTTT
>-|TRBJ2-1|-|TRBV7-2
CASSLAGGLYNEQFF
TGTGCCAGCAGCTTAGCGGGGGGGCTCTACAATGAGCAGTTCTTC
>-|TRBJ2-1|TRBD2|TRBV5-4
CASSSRRSGGSNEQFF
TGTGCCAGCAGCTCGCGGCGGAGCGGGGGGTCCAATGAGCAGTTCTTC
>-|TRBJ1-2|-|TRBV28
CASSFPGGNYGYTF
TGTGCCAGCAGTTTCCCTGGAGGGAACTATGGCTACACCTTC
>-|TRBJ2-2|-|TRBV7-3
CASSLTSLNTGELFF
TGTGCCAGCAGCTTAACTAGCCTAAACACCGGGGAGCTGTTTTTT
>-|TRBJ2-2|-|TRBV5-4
CASSSPGGKNTGELFF
TGTGCCAGCAGCTCCCCAGGGGGGAAAAACACCGGGGAGCTGTTTTTT